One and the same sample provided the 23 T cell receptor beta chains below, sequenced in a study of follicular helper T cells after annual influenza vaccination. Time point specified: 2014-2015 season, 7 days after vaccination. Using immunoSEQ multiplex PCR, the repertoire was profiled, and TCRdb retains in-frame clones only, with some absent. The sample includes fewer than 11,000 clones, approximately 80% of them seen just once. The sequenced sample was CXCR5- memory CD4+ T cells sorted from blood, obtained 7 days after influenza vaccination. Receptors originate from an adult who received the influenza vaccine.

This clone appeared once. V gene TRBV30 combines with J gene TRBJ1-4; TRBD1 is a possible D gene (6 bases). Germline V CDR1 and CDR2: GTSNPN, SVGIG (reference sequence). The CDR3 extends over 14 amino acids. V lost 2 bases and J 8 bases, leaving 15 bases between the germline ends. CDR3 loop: CAWSKGGAQEKLFF. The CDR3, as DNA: TGTGCCTGGAGTAAAGGGGGGGCACAGGAAAAACTGTTTTTT.

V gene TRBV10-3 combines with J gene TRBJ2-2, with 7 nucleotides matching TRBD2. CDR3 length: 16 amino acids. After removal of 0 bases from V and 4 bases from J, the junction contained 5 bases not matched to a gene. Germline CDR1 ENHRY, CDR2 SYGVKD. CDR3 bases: TGTGCCATCAGTGAGTCGAGCGGGAAGGGCACCGGGGAGCTGTTTTTT. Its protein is CAISESSGKGTGELFF.

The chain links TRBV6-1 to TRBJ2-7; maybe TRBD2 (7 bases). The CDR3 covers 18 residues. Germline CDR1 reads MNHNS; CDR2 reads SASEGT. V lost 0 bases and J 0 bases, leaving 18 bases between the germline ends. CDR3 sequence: CASSEALRGEGVSYEQYF. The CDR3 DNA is TGTGCCAGCAGTGAAGCGCTTCGAGGGGAGGGGGTCTCCTACGAGCAGTACTTC.

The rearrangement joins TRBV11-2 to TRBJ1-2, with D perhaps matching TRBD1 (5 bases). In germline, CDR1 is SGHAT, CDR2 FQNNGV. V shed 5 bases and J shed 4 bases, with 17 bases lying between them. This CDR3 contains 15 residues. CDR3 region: CASSLGTAEGYGYTF. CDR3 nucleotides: TGTGCCAGCAGCCTCGGGACGGCAGAAGGCTATGGCTACACCTTC.

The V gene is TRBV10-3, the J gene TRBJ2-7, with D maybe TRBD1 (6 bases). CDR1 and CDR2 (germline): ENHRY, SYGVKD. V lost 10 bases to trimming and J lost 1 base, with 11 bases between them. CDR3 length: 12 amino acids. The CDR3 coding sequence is TGTGCCACAGGGGTAGGGTCCTACGAGCAGTACTTC. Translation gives CATGVGSYEQYF.

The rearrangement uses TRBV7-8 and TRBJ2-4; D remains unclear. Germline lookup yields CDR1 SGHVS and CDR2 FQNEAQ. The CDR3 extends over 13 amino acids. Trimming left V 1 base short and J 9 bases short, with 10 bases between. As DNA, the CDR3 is TGTGCCAGCAGCTTAGGTGGTGACACCATTCAGTACTTC. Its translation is CASSLGGDTIQYF. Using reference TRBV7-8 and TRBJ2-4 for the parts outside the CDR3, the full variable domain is GAGVSQSPRYKVAKRGQDVALRCDPISGHVSLFWYQQALGQGPEFLTYFQNEAQLDKSGLPSDRFFAERPEGSVSTLKIQRTQQEDSAVYLCASSLGGDTIQYFGAGTRLSVL.

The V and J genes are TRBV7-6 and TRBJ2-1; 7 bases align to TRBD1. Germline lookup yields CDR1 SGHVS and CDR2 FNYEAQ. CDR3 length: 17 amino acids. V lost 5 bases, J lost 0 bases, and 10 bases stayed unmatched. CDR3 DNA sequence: TGTGCCAGCAGCCCACGGGGACAGACGTACTCCTACAATGAGCAGTTCTTC. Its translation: CASSPRGQTYSYNEQFF.

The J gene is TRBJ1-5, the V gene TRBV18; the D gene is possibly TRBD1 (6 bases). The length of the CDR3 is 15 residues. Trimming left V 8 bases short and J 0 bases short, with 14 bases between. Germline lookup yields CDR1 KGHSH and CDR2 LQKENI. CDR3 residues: CASTGTPDSNQPQHF. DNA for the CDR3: TGTGCCAGCACCGGGACACCCGATAGCAATCAGCCCCAGCATTTT.

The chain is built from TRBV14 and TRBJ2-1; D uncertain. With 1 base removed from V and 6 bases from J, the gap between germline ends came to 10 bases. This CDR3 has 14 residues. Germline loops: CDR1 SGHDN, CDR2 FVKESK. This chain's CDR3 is CASSQASPSNEQFF. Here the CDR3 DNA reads TGTGCCAGCAGCCAAGCTTCGCCCTCCAATGAGCAGTTCTTC.

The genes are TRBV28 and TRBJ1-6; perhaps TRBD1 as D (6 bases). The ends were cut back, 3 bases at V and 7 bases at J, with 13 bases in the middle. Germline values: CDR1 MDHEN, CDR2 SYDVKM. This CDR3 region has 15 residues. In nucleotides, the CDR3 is TGTGCCAGCAGTTTGCTCCGCGGGGGCAATTCACCCCTCCACTTT. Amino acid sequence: CASSLLRGGNSPLHF.

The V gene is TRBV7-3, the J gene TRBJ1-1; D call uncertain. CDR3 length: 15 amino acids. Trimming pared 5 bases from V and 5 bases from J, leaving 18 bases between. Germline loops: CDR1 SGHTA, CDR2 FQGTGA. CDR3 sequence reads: CASSPNSTPGTEAFF. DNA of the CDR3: TGTGCCAGCAGCCCAAACTCGACCCCCGGGACTGAAGCTTTCTTT. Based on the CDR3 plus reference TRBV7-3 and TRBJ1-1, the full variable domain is GAGVSQTPSNKVTEKGKYVELRCDPISGHTALYWYRQSLGQGPEFLIYFQGTGAADDSGLPNDRFFAVRPEGSVSTLKIQRTERGDSAVYLCASSPNSTPGTEAFFGQGTRLTVV.

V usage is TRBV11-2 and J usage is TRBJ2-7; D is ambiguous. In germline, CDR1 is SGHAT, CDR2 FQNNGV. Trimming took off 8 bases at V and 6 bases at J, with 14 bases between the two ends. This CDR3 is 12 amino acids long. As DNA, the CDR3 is TGTGCCAGCTCCCCGACTCGGGTCGAGCAGTACTTC. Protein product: CASSPTRVEQYF.

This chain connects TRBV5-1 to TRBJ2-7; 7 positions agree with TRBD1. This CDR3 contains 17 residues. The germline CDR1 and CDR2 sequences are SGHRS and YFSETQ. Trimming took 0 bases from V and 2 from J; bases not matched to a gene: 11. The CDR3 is CASSLEPTGAGTYEQYF. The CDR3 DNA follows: TGCGCCAGCAGCTTGGAGCCAACAGGGGCTGGGACCTACGAGCAGTACTTC. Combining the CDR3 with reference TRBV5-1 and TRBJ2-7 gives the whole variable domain KAGVTQTPRYLIKTRGQQVTLSCSPISGHRSVSWYQQTPGQGLQFLFEYFSETQRNKGNFPGRFSGRQFSNSRSEMNVSTLELGDSALYLCASSLEPTGAGTYEQYFGPGTRLTVT.

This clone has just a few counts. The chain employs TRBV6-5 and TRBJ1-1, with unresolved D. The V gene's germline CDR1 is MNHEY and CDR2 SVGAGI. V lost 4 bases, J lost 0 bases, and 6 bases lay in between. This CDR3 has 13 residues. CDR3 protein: CASSSHMNTEAFF. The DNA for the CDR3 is TGTGCCAGCAGTTCCCACATGAACACTGAAGCTTTCTTT.

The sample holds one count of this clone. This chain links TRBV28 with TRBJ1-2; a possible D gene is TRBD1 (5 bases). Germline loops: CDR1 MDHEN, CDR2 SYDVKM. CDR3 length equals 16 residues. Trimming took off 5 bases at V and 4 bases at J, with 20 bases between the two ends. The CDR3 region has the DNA TGTGCCAGCAGTACGGGGGGGGACGCAGATCTCTATGGCTACACCTTC. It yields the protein CASSTGGDADLYGYTF.

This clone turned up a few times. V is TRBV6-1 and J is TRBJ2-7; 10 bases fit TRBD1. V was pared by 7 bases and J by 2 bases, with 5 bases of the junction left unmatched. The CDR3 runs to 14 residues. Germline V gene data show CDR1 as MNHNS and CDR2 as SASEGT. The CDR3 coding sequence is TGTGCCAGCACCCATGGGACAGGGGCCTACGAGCAGTACTTC. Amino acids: CASTHGTGAYEQYF.

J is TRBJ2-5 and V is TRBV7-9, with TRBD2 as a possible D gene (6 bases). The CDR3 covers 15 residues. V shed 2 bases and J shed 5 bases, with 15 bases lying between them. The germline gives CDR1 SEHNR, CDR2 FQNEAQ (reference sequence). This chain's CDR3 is CASSLRGTGDETQYF. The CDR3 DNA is TGTGCCAGCAGCTTAAGGGGAACGGGGGACGAGACCCAGTACTTC.

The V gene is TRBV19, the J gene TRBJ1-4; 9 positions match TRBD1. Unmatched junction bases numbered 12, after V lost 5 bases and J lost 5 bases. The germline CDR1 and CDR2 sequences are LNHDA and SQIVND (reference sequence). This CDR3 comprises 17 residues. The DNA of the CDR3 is TGTGCCAGTAGTCACCGACAGCTCGGGACAGGGAATGAAAAACTGTTTTTT. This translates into CASSHRQLGTGNEKLFF. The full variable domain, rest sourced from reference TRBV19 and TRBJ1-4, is DGGITQSPKYLFRKEGQNVTLSCEQNLNHDAMYWYRQDPGQGLRLIYYSQIVNDFQKGDIAEGYSVSREKKESFPLTVTSAQKNPTAFYLCASSHRQLGTGNEKLFFGSGTQLSVL.

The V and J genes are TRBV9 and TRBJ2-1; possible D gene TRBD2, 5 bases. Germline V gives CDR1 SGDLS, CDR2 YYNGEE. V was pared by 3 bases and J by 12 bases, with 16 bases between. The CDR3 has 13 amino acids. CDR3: CASSAPSPGVQFF. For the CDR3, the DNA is TGTGCCAGCAGCGCCCCGTCTCCCGGGGTGCAGTTCTTC.

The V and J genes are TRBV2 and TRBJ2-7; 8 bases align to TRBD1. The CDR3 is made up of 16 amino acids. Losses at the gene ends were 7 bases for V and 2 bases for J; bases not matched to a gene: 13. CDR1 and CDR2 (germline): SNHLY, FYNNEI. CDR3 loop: CASTEGAGGYTYEQYF. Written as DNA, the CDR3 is TGTGCCAGCACCGAGGGGGCAGGGGGCTATACCTACGAGCAGTACTTC.

The CDR3 loop is CASSIVSAGRNEQFF. The CDR3 DNA is TGTGCCAGTAGTATAGTTAGCGCCGGCAGGAATGAGCAGTTCTTC. The chain uses TRBV19 and TRBJ2-1, with a weak D call TRBD2 (5 bases). V was pared by 1 base and J by 7 bases, with 14 bases between. Germline CDR1 LNHDA, CDR2 SQIVND (reference sequence). This CDR3 region has 15 residues.

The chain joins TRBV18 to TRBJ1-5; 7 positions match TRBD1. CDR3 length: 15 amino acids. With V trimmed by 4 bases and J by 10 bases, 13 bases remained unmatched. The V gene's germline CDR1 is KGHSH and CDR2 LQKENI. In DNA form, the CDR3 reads TGTGCCAGCTCACGGGAGACAGGGCCATCCAAACCCCAGCATTTT. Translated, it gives CASSRETGPSKPQHF.

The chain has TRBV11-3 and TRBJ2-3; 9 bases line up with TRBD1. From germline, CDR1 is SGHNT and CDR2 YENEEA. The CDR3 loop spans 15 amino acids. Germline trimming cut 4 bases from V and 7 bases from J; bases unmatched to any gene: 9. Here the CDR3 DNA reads TGTGCCAGCAGCTCCCCCTGGGACAGGGAGAATACGCAGTATTTT. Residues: CASSSPWDRENTQYF.